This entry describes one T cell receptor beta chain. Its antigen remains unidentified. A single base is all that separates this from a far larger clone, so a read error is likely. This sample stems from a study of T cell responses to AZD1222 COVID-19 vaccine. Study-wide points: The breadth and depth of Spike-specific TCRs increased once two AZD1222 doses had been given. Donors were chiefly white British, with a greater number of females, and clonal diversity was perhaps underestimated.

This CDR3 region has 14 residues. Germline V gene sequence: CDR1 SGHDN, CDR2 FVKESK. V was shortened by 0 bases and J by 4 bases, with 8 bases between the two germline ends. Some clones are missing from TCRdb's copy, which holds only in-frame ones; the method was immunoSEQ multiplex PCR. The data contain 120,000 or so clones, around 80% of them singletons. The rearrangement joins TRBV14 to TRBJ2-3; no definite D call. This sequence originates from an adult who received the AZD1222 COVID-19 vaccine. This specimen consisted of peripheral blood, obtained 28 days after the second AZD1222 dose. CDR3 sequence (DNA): TGTGCCAGCAGCCAAGATCTAGTCGCAGATACGCAGTATTTT. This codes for CASSQDLVADTQYF.